A selection of T cell receptor beta chains follows, all from one sample in a study of blood T cell repertoires in COVID-19. The method was immunoSEQ multiplex PCR; TCRdb's version includes in-frame clones alone and lacks a portion of them. This sample has some 400,000 clones, with approximately 90% found just once. Sample: PBMCs or T cells enriched from blood (not recorded which). These receptors were taken from a man aged 25 to 45 who had recovered from COVID-19. Both conserved end residues are part of each CDR3. D genes are given only for firm matches. Expanded clones are given a class, and other clones once, few, many or no size at all.

v_call	d_call	j_call	clone_size	cdr3_nt	cdr3_aa
TRBV18	TRBD2	TRBJ2-7	NA	TGTGCCAGCTCACCGGGGCCGGGAGGGGCTAGGCACGAGCAGTACTTC	CASSPGPGGARHEQYF
TRBV6-5	NA	TRBJ2-1	NA	TGTGCCAGCAGTTTTAGTCTTAGCTCCTACAATGAGCAGTTCTTC	CASSFSLSSYNEQFF
TRBV27	NA	TRBJ2-7	NA	TGTGCCAGCACCCTGAGGGGGGGCAGATACGAGCAGTACTTC	CASTLRGGRYEQYF
TRBV28	NA	TRBJ1-2	NA	TGTGCCAGCATGATTCGGGCGGAGGCTCAGGGCTACACCTTC	CASMIRAEAQGYTF
TRBV5-5	TRBD1	TRBJ1-3	NA	TGTGCCAGCAGACTTACCGGGACAGATCTCTCTGGAAACACCATATATTTT	CASRLTGTDLSGNTIYF
TRBV27	NA	TRBJ2-7	NA	TGTGCCAGCAGTCCCAGGGACACCCGTTCGGAGCAGTACTTC	CASSPRDTRSEQYF
TRBV11-2	NA	TRBJ1-1	NA	TGTGCCAGCAGCCGGGGGGGGATGGAGGCTGAAGCTTTCTTT	CASSRGGMEAEAFF
TRBV19	TRBD1	TRBJ1-5	NA	TGTGCCAGTAGCGGGACAGGGGGCAATCAGCCCCAGCATTTT	CASSGTGGNQPQHF
TRBV6-4	NA	TRBJ2-2	NA	TGTGCCAGCAGTGACTCGACGACAGGGAACACCGGGGAGCTGTTTTTT	CASSDSTTGNTGELFF
TRBV30	NA	TRBJ1-5	NA	TGTGCCTGGGCGGTCGGTCAGCCCCAGCATTTT	CAWAVGQPQHF
TRBV24-1	TRBD2	TRBJ2-1	NA	TGTGCCACCAGTGATAGAACTAGCGGGAGCGTATTCTTC	CATSDRTSGSVFF
TRBV4-1	NA	TRBJ1-1	NA	TGCGCCAGCAGGGTACAGCAATTGGACACTGAAGCTTTCTTT	CASRVQQLDTEAFF
TRBV7-8	NA	TRBJ1-4	NA	TGTGCCAGCAGCTTAGAGCCGAATGAAAAACTGTTTTTT	CASSLEPNEKLFF
TRBV4-1	NA	TRBJ2-6	NA	TGCGCCAGCAGTATAGGGGCCGTTTCCTCTGGGGCCAACGTCCTGACTTTC	CASSIGAVSSGANVLTF
TRBV3-1/TRBV3-2	NA	TRBJ1-3	NA	TGTGCCAGCAGCCGTCTTCAGAAATACCCCTCTGGAAACACCATATATTTT	CASSRLQKYPSGNTIYF
TRBV28	NA	TRBJ2-7	NA	TGTGCCAGTCCACCCAGGGATAGTTCCTACGAGCAGTACTTC	CASPPRDSSYEQYF
TRBV2	NA	TRBJ2-3	NA	TGTGCCAGCAGAGCGACAGAGCCCACAGATACGCAGTATTTT	CASRATEPTDTQYF
TRBV5-3	NA	TRBJ1-5	NA	TGTGCCAGAAGCAGAACAAATCAGCCCCAGCATTTT	CARSRTNQPQHF
TRBV29-1	TRBD2	TRBJ2-7	NA	TGCAGCGTTGAGGCGGGAGGGCCCTACGAGCAGTACTTC	CSVEAGGPYEQYF
TRBV12-3/TRBV12-4	NA	TRBJ1-2	NA	TGTGCCAGCGGTCAGCGCCTTTATGGCTACACCTTC	CASGQRLYGYTF
TRBV4-1	NA	TRBJ1-1	NA	TGCGCCAGCAGGGGACTGCTTAGGAACACTGAAGCTTTCTTT	CASRGLLRNTEAFF
TRBV13	NA	TRBJ2-5	NA	TGTGCCAGCAGCCCGGGCCACCTTCCAGGGCAGGCCCAGGGTAGCGGGACCCAGTACTTC	CASSPGHLPGQAQGSGTQYF
TRBV5-4	NA	TRBJ1-1	NA	TGTGCCAGCAGCTTGGGGCAGGGAGGTAACACTGAAGCTTTCTTT	CASSLGQGGNTEAFF
TRBV5-1	NA	TRBJ2-7	NA	TGCGCCAGCAGCTTGACGGGGTCTCCCTACGAGCAGTACTTC	CASSLTGSPYEQYF
TRBV30	NA	TRBJ1-6	NA	TGTGCCTGGAGTGTATTTAGTGCGAGACCCCTCCACTTT	CAWSVFSARPLHF
TRBV6-5	NA	TRBJ2-3	NA	TGTGCCAGCAGTTACTCGCCAGGGGCAGATACGCAGTATTTT	CASSYSPGADTQYF
TRBV5-1	NA	TRBJ2-7	NA	TGCGCCAGCAGCCCCGCTAGCGCAGTCCACGAGCAGTACTTC	CASSPASAVHEQYF
TRBV27	NA	TRBJ2-4	once	TGTGCCAGCAGTTTACGCGAAGCCAAAAACATTCAGTACTTC	CASSLREAKNIQYF
TRBV7-9	NA	TRBJ1-1	NA	TGTGCCAGCAGCTTCTCGGGGATGAACACTGAAGCTTTCTTT	CASSFSGMNTEAFF
TRBV6-5	TRBD1	TRBJ1-4	NA	TGTGCCAGCAGTTACGCCGACAGGGACGGGGAAAAACTGTTTTTT	CASSYADRDGEKLFF
TRBV6-5	TRBD2	TRBJ2-7	NA	TGTGCCAGCAGTTACTCCCTAGCGGGTGGCTACGAGCAGTACTTC	CASSYSLAGGYEQYF
TRBV3-1/TRBV3-2	NA	TRBJ1-2	once	TGTGCCAGCAGCCTTGGAGGCGGGGGCCACCCTGATGGCTACACCTTC	CASSLGGGGHPDGYTF
TRBV7-9	NA	TRBJ1-4	NA	TGTGCCAGCAGCCCCCCGACAGGATCTAATGAAAAACTGTTTTTT	CASSPPTGSNEKLFF
TRBV28	TRBD1	TRBJ1-3	NA	TGTGCCAGCTCCCCTAAGGGGGCTCACACCATATATTTT	CASSPKGAHTIYF
TRBV12-5	NA	TRBJ2-7	NA	TGTGCTAGTGGTTTGGCGCTAGGCGGGGTGAGCTCCTACGAGCAGTACTTC	CASGLALGGVSSYEQYF
TRBV29-1	NA	TRBJ1-4	NA	TGCAGCGTAGGAGGAAGCCAAAATGAAAAACTGTTTTTT	CSVGGSQNEKLFF
TRBV28	NA	TRBJ1-2	NA	TGTGCCAGCAGAACTATGAGCAACTATGGCTACACCTTC	CASRTMSNYGYTF
TRBV19	NA	TRBJ2-7	few	TGTGCCAGTAGTACGGTGGAAGGGGCCGAGCAGTACTTC	CASSTVEGAEQYF
TRBV29-1	TRBD1	TRBJ1-4	NA	TGCAGCGTTGGCGGGACAGGGCCTAATGAAAAACTGTTTTTT	CSVGGTGPNEKLFF
TRBV5-1	TRBD1	TRBJ1-3	NA	TGCGCCAGCAGCCCGGGACAGGGGGCTGGAAACACCATATATTTT	CASSPGQGAGNTIYF
TRBV5-1	NA	TRBJ1-6	NA	TGCGCCAGCAGCTCTTCAGGTTCACCCCTCCACTTT	CASSSSGSPLHF
TRBV30	NA	TRBJ1-6	NA	TGTGCCTGGAGTGTAGCTGGTTCGAGCTCCTATAATTCACCCCTCCACTTT	CAWSVAGSSSYNSPLHF
TRBV2	TRBD2	TRBJ2-1	few	TGTGCCAGCAGTGAAACTAGCGGAGCCTACAATGAGCAGTTCTTC	CASSETSGAYNEQFF
TRBV3-1/TRBV3-2	NA	TRBJ2-5	NA	TGTGCCAGCAGCCAACAGGGGCTAGAGACCCAGTACTTC	CASSQQGLETQYF
TRBV27	NA	TRBJ1-3	NA	TGTGCCAGCAGTCCCGGATTAGCAGGGGTTTCTGGAAACACCATATATTTT	CASSPGLAGVSGNTIYF
TRBV5-8	TRBD1	TRBJ2-5	NA	TGTGCCAGCAGCTTGGGCCTATCGACAGGGGGTGCAGAGACCCAGTACTTC	CASSLGLSTGGAETQYF
TRBV28	TRBD1	TRBJ1-1	NA	TGTGCCAGCAGACACAATTTCCGGGACAGGGCGAACACTGAAGCTTTCTTT	CASRHNFRDRANTEAFF
TRBV30	NA	TRBJ1-1	NA	TGTGCCTGGAGTGTCGGGTGGACTGAAGCTTTCTTT	CAWSVGWTEAFF
TRBV18	TRBD2	TRBJ2-7	NA	TGTGCCAGCTCTGGACTAGCGGGAGCCCCCGAGCAGTACTTC	CASSGLAGAPEQYF
TRBV29-1	TRBD2	TRBJ2-2	NA	TGCAGCGTTGAGGCGGGAGTGGTTGCCGGGGAGCTGTTTTTT	CSVEAGVVAGELFF
TRBV5-1	TRBD1	TRBJ1-3	few	TGCGCCAGCAGCTTGGAAGGACAGGGGTTTGGAAACACCATATATTTT	CASSLEGQGFGNTIYF